These 23 T cell receptor beta chains share one sample of origin, sequenced in a study of T-cell reconstitution after alpha-beta-depleted transplantation in children. This sample's TCRbeta library carried unique molecular identifier barcodes. MiXCR, run by TCRdb on the PCR reads, gives a single entry per CDR3 protein. The table records around 300,000 distinct CDR3 sequences, 11% of them present only once. The sample in question was peripheral blood, obtained 180 days after TCRalphabeta/CD19-depleted stem cell transplant. The receptor source for this set is a male patient aged 2-9 years who had a stem cell transplant for chronic granulomatous disease, so the T cells may come from the graft donor.

The chain has TRBV6-1 and TRBJ1-1; maybe TRBD1 (6 bases). V lost 2 bases and J 1 base, leaving 20 bases between the germline ends. CDR3 length: 18 amino acids. Per germline, CDR1 MNHNS and CDR2 SASEGT. CDR3 bases: TGTGCCAGCAGTGAAAACCCCGACAGGCTTTTACGGAACACTGAAGCTTTCTTT. It specifies CASSENPDRLLRNTEAFF.

The genes are TRBV14 and TRBJ2-3, with a weak D call TRBD2 (5 bases). From germline, CDR1 is SGHDN and CDR2 FVKESK. With 1 base removed from V and 9 bases from J, the gap between germline ends came to 14 bases. This CDR3 is 14 amino acids long. The CDR3 DNA follows: TGTGCCAGCAGCCAAGGTTACCGGGATAGAACGCAGTATTTT. Translating gives CASSQGYRDRTQYF.

This clonotype was seen at least ten times. V usage is TRBV7-9 and J usage is TRBJ2-7; TRBD1 is a possible D gene (6 bases). CDR1 SEHNR and CDR2 FQNEAQ come from the germline V gene (reference sequence). Trimming left V 1 base short and J 1 base short, with 11 bases between. The CDR3 sequence is 15 residues long. CDR3 nucleotides: TGTGCCAGCAGCTTAGGAACAGGGACGTCCTACGAGCAGTACTTC. Its protein is CASSLGTGTSYEQYF.

This clonotype was detected many times. The chain links TRBV11-2 to TRBJ2-1, with 7 bases identical to TRBD2. In germline, CDR1 is SGHAT, CDR2 FQNNGV. V trimming: 3 bases; J trimming: 6 bases; junction bases outside the gene matches: 5. The CDR3 is 14 residues long. CDR3 protein: CASSLRESGNEQFF. As DNA, the CDR3 is TGTGCCAGCAGCTTGCGGGAGTCCGGCAATGAGCAGTTCTTC.

This clonotype was found many times. The chain employs TRBV5-1 and TRBJ2-1, with 10 bases that match TRBD2. Germline V gene lookup returns CDR1 SGHRS and CDR2 YFSETQ. Germline trimming cut 7 bases from V and 9 bases from J; bases unmatched to any gene: 16. This CDR3 contains 16 residues. The CDR3 DNA follows: TGCGCCAGCGGTAAACCCGCCGGGACTAGCGTTATTGAGCAGTTCTTC. This encodes CASGKPAGTSVIEQFF.

This clonotype has just a few counts. The gene calls are TRBV12-3 or TRBV12-4 and TRBJ1-6, with 7 positions matching TRBD1. The ends lost 1 base at V and 14 bases at J; junction bases unmatched: 8. This CDR3 comprises 14 residues. CDR3 amino acids: CASSLETGKPTLHF. Written as DNA, the CDR3 is TGTGCCAGCAGTTTAGAGACAGGGAAGCCAACCCTCCACTTT.

Ten or more counts support this clonotype. V is TRBV20-1 and J is TRBJ2-3, with D tentatively TRBD2 (6 bases). CDR3 size: 12 residues. Germline CDR1 reads DFQATT; CDR2 reads SNEGSKA (reference sequence). V dropped 8 bases and J dropped 3 bases, with 12 bases sitting between them. The CDR3 protein is CSLEGRTDTQYF. The CDR3 DNA reads TGCAGTCTAGAGGGGAGGACAGATACGCAGTATTTT.

There are many counts of this clonotype. The V call is TRBV5-1, the J call TRBJ2-1, with TRBD1 matching over 7 bases. J gave up 0 bases and V 3 bases, and 9 bases lay outside the gene matches. Germline V lookup: CDR1 SGHRS, CDR2 YFSETQ. This CDR3 spans 17 amino acids. Here the CDR3 reads CASSSPPGTASYNEQFF. In nucleotides, the CDR3 is TGCGCCAGCAGCTCACCCCCCGGGACAGCCTCCTACAATGAGCAGTTCTTC.

The chain carries TRBV6-2 or TRBV6-3 and TRBJ2-3, with 7 bases identical to TRBD2. CDR3 length: 17 residues. V lost 6 bases to trimming and J lost 0 bases; unmatched junction nucleotides: 12. The germline V gene has CDR1 MNHEY and CDR2 SVGEGT. The CDR3 nucleotides read TGTGCCAGCAGAGGACTGATTAGCGGGCTTAGCACAGATACGCAGTATTTT. Encoded protein: CASRGLISGLSTDTQYF.

This clonotype was counted many times. DNA of the CDR3: TGTGCCAGCACCCGACAGGGTTGGACCGGGGAGCTGTTTTTT. Encoded protein: CASTRQGWTGELFF. This chain joins TRBV28 and TRBJ2-2; 7 positions match TRBD1. V lost 7 bases, J lost 5 bases, and 7 bases stayed unmatched. Germline V gene data show CDR1 as MDHEN and CDR2 as SYDVKM. CDR3 length: 14 amino acids.

This clonotype was picked up many times. V and J are TRBV20-1 and TRBJ1-1; D might be TRBD1 (5 bases). The length of the CDR3 is 18 residues. Trimming removed 1 base from V and 0 bases from J, with 21 bases in between. Germline CDR1 is DFQATT and CDR2 is SNEGSKA (reference sequence). CDR3: CSARASLGGATMNTEAFF. The CDR3 bases are TGCAGTGCTAGAGCCTCGCTGGGGGGTGCAACCATGAACACTGAAGCTTTCTTT.

This clonotype was seen only a few times. The rearrangement uses TRBV30 and TRBJ1-1; tentatively, D is TRBD1 (6 bases). Between the trimmed V and J ends, which lost 0 bases and 1 base, there was a span of 12 bases. The CDR3 runs 15 residues. Germline CDR1 GTSNPN, CDR2 SVGIG (reference sequence). CDR3 in amino acids: CAWSVGGTGNTEAFF. The CDR3, as DNA: TGTGCCTGGAGTGTAGGGGGGACCGGGAACACTGAAGCTTTCTTT.

This clonotype occurred many times. The genes are TRBV5-8 and TRBJ2-1, with D possibly TRBD2 on 6 matching bases. V lost 0 bases and J 6 bases, leaving 10 bases between the germline ends. The length of the CDR3 is 14 residues. CDR1 SGHTS and CDR2 YDEGEE come from the germline V gene. CDR3 region: CASSLVGRGNEQFF. DNA of the CDR3: TGTGCCAGCAGCTTGGTCGGGAGAGGCAATGAGCAGTTCTTC. Supplemented by reference TRBV5-8 and TRBJ2-1, the full variable domain reads EAGVTQSPTHLIKTRGQQATLRCSPISGHTSVYWYQQALGLGLQFLLWYDEGEERNRGNFPPRFSGRQFPNYSSELNVNALELEDSALYLCASSLVGRGNEQFFGPGTRLTVL.

This clonotype has a single count. The chain has TRBV6-6 and TRBJ2-7; 8 bases match TRBD2. Germline CDR1 reads MNHNY; CDR2 reads SVGAGI (reference sequence). The junction had 3 bases not matched to a gene; V was cut back by 2 bases and J by 3 bases. CDR3 length: 14 residues. Here the CDR3 DNA reads TGTGCCAGCAGTTACGAACTAGCGGACTACGAGCAGTACTTC. This translates into CASSYELADYEQYF.

Details on this clonotype: This may come from a read error, since a much larger clone is one base off. V and J are TRBV12-3 or TRBV12-4 and TRBJ1-6, with unresolved D. Trimming shortened V by 3 bases and J by 5 bases, and 8 bases separated the two germline ends. The CDR3 is made up of 14 amino acids. The CDR3: CASSFREDNSPLHF. CDR3 sequence (DNA): TGTGCCAGCAGTTTCCGGGAGGATAATTCACCCCTCCACTTT.

As regards this clonotype: This may be a read error, as it is one base from a much larger clone. The chain uses TRBV12-3 or TRBV12-4 and TRBJ2-7, with TRBD1 identical over 9 bases. The CDR3 loop spans 17 amino acids. DNA of the CDR3: TGTGCCAGCAGTAAAAGGGTGGGGACAGGGTTGACCTACGAGCGGTACTTC. It translates to CASSKRVGTGLTYERYF.

J is TRBJ1-1 and V is TRBV19, with TRBD1 matching 10 bases. CDR1 LNHDA and CDR2 SQIVND come from the germline V gene (reference sequence). CDR3 size: 14 residues. After removal of 7 bases from V and 3 bases from J, the junction contained 5 bases not matched to a gene. The CDR3 loop reads CASIRTGGDTEAFF. The DNA of the CDR3 is TGTGCCAGTATACGGACAGGGGGAGACACTGAAGCTTTCTTT. Combining the CDR3 with reference TRBV19 and TRBJ1-1 gives the whole variable domain DGGITQSPKYLFRKEGQNVTLSCEQNLNHDAMYWYRQDPGQGLRLIYYSQIVNDFQKGDIAEGYSVSREKKESFPLTVTSAQKNPTAFYLCASIRTGGDTEAFFGQGTRLTVV.

The table lists this clonotype with many counts. The CDR3 DNA sequence: TGTGCCAGCAGCCAAGATGCCCTGATACTGAGCTCCTACAATGAGCAGTTCTTC. Protein product: CASSQDALILSSYNEQFF. The V gene is TRBV3-1, the J gene TRBJ2-1; D is unclear. Deletions cut 0 bases from V and 0 bases from J, with 15 bases between. The CDR3 runs 18 residues. From germline, CDR1 is LGHDT and CDR2 YNNKEL (reference sequence).

There are many counts of this clonotype. The chain carries TRBV29-1 and TRBJ2-5; 9 nucleotides agree with TRBD1. The CDR3 contains 18 residues. Germline assignment: CDR1 SQVTM and CDR2 ANQGSEA. Trimming removed 7 bases from V and 1 base from J; junction bases left unmatched: 19. The CDR3 loop reads CSGSGQGTLGVIQETQYF. The CDR3 bases are TGCAGCGGATCCGGACAGGGGACTCTTGGGGTTATCCAAGAGACCCAGTACTTC.

The sample holds many counts of this clonotype. The V call is TRBV29-1, the J call TRBJ2-2; 7 nucleotides align to TRBD2. The V segment lost 7 bases and the J segment 2 bases; nucleotides outside the gene matches: 1. From germline, CDR1 is SQVTM and CDR2 ANQGSEA. The CDR3 covers 12 residues. The CDR3 DNA sequence: TGCAGCGCGGGACTAAACACCGGGGAGCTGTTTTTT. Translated, it gives CSAGLNTGELFF.

V gene TRBV4-1 combines with J gene TRBJ2-3; TRBD2 aligns across 8 bases. CDR1 and CDR2 from the germline V gene are MGHRA and YSYEKL. V was clipped by 3 bases and J by 2 bases; unmatched bases: 4. The CDR3 consists of 15 residues. CDR3 amino acids: CASSQAGGLTDTQYF. The CDR3 nucleotides read TGCGCCAGCAGCCAGGCGGGAGGTCTCACAGATACGCAGTATTTT.

This clonotype came up many times. The chain is built from TRBV2 and TRBJ2-1; TRBD2 agrees at 7 bases. V trimming: 8 bases; J trimming: 9 bases; junction bases outside the gene matches: 1. The CDR3 sequence is 10 residues long. Germline V gene lookup returns CDR1 SNHLY and CDR2 FYNNEI. The CDR3 bases are TGTGCCAGCGGGGGGGGTGAGCAGTTCTTC. Its translation is CASGGGEQFF.

This clonotype was seen a few times. The CDR3 sequence: CASSVEGALGPSGDSYNEQFF. CDR3 nucleotides: TGTGCCAGCAGCGTAGAGGGGGCTTTGGGGCCTAGCGGGGATTCCTACAATGAGCAGTTCTTC. The chain employs TRBV9 and TRBJ2-1; 9 bases map to TRBD2. The CDR3 runs 21 residues. Germline trimming cut 0 bases from V and 1 base from J; bases unmatched to any gene: 17. Germline-derived CDR1 and CDR2 are SGDLS and YYNGEE.